The subject of this entry is one T cell receptor beta chain. Its antigen is unidentified. This record comes from a study of memory CD4+ T cells and cytomegalovirus serostatus. Study-level points and caveats: Repertoires predicted CMV serostatus with median bootstrapped AUC of about 0.95.

In the source study's methods: After removing out-of-frame reads, approximately 2.2 million distinct TCRbeta sequences remained. The protocol was immunoSEQ multiplex PCR, while the TCRdb copy is restricted to in-frame clones and leaves out a portion. The D gene and trimming were derived from the DNA, and the V and J assignments and clone size from that table. Seen here are around 99,000 clones, 80% observed once, and the top ten hold 3.6%. Single viable CD3+CD4+CD8-CD45RO+ cells were sorted as the memory CD4+ T cells. Donors' CMV status reflects serum IgG against pp150, pp28, p38, p52. The CDR3 loop spans 15 amino acids. With 5 bases removed from V and 1 base from J, the gap between germline ends came to 15 bases. Germline V gives CDR1 MDHEN, CDR2 SYDVKM.

The TCR comes from an adult in good health and CMV-seropositive. The chain has TRBV28 and TRBJ2-7; tentative D call: TRBD2 (6 bases). Material for sequencing was memory CD4+ T cells from blood. This CDR3 is CASSPGGTDSYEQYF. The CDR3 DNA reads as TGTGCCAGCAGTCCCGGCGGGACGGATTCCTACGAGCAGTACTTC.